What follows is one TCR beta chain and its context. TCRdb keeps only in-frame clones here, not all; method: immunoSEQ multiplex PCR. The sample contains 100,000 to 150,000 clones, roughly 80% of which appear only once. The CDR3 length is 15 residues. Germline CDR1 reads ENHRY; CDR2 reads SYGVKD. With 0 bases removed from V and 3 bases from J, the gap between germline ends came to 11 bases. These data come from a study of blood T cell repertoires in COVID-19. V is TRBV10-3 and J is TRBJ1-2, with a possible D match to TRBD1 (5 bases). The source material was peripheral blood. The receptor's source is a woman aged 45-65 years with acute or convalescent COVID-19. The chain's CDR3 is CAISESFGGDYGYTF. The CDR3 DNA reads as TGTGCCATCAGTGAGTCTTTCGGGGGAGACTATGGCTACACCTTC.